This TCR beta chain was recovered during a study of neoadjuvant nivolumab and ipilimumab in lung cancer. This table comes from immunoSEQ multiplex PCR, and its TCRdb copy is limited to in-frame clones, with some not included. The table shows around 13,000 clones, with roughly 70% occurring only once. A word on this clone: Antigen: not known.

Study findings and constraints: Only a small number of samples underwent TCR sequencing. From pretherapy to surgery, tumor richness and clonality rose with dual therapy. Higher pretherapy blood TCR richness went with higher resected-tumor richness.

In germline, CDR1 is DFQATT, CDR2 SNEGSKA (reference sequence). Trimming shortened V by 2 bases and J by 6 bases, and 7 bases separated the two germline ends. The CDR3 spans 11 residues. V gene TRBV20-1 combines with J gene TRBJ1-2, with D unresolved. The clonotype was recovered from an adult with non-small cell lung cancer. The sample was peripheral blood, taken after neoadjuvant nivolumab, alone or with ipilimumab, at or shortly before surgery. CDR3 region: CSARTQNGYTF. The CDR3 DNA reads TGCAGTGCTAGAACACAGAATGGCTACACCTTC.